The clone carrying this T cell receptor (beta chain) was seen only a few times. The entry originates in a study of control samples from healthy donors and cancer patients. The CDR3 sequence is 13 residues long. V shed 0 bases and J shed 3 bases, with 6 bases lying between them. Germline assignment: CDR1 SGHTA and CDR2 FQGNSA. Profiled with immunoSEQ multiplex PCR; TCRdb holds only in-frame clones, not every one. The sample gives around 79,000 clones, under 95% of which show up once; about 1.3% is in the top ten. The V and J genes are TRBV7-2 and TRBJ2-7; D not resolved. The sample consisted of PBMCs. This receptor was taken from a woman aged 40-49 years with lung cancer. CDR3 loop: CASSLAFRYEQYF. DNA for the CDR3: TGTGCCAGCAGCTTAGCTTTCCGCTACGAGCAGTACTTC.